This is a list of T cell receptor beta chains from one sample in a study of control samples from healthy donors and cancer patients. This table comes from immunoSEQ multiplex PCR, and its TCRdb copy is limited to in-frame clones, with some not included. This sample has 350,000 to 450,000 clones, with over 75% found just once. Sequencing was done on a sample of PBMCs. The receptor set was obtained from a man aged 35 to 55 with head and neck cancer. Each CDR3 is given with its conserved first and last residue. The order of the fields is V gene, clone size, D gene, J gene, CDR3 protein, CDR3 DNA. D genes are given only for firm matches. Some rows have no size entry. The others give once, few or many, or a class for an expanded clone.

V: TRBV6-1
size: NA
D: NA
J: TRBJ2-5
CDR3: CASSDPLRFGGQETQYF
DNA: TGTGCCAGCAGTGACCCTCTTCGTTTTGGGGGCCAAGAGACCCAGTACTTC

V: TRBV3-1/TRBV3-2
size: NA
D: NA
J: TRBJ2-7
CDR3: CASSQDRSSGSEQYF
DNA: TGTGCCAGCAGCCAAGACAGGTCCTCGGGTTCCGAGCAGTACTTC

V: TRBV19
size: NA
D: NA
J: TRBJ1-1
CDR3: CASSPRPPGNTEAFF
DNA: TGTGCCAGTAGTCCCCGTCCCCCGGGGAACACTGAAGCTTTCTTT

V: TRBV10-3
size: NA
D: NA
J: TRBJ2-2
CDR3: CAINPRDQNTGELFF
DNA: TGTGCCATCAATCCGAGGGACCAGAACACCGGGGAGCTGTTTTTT

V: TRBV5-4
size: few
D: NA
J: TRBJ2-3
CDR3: CASSTSLGSTDTQYF
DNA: TGTGCCAGCAGCACCAGCCTAGGATCGACAGATACGCAGTATTTT

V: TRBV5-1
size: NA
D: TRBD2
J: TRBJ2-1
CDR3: CASSLSGSGSWNEQFF
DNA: TGCGCCAGCAGCCTTTCAGGTAGCGGGAGCTGGAATGAGCAGTTCTTC

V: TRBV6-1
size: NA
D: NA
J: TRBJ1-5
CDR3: CASSEGRGGPQHF
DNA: TGTGCCAGCAGTGAGGGCAGGGGAGGGCCCCAGCATTTT

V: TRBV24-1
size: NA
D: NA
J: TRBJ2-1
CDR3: CATLGGLRSYNEQFF
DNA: TGTGCCACGCTCGGGGGCCTCCGCTCCTACAATGAGCAGTTCTTC

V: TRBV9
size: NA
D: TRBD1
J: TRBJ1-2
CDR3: CASSVGRGGNYGYTF
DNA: TGTGCCAGCAGCGTAGGCAGGGGGGGTAACTATGGCTACACCTTC

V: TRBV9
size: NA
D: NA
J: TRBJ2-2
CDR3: CASSGTGNTGELFF
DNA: TGTGCCAGCAGCGGGACTGGTAACACCGGGGAGCTGTTTTTT

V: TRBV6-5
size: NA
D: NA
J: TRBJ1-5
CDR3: CASRRDTNQPQHF
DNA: TGTGCCAGCAGGCGGGACACCAATCAGCCCCAGCATTTT

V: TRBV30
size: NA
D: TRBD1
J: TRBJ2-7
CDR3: CAFGTDLREQYF
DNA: TGTGCCTTCGGGACAGACTTACGAGAGCAGTACTTC

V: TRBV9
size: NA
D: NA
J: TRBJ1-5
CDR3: CASSVGGSNQPQHF
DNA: TGTGCCAGCAGCGTGGGGGGTAGCAATCAGCCCCAGCATTTT

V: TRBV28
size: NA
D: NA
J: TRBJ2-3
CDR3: CASYTPGESTDTQYF
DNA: TGTGCCAGCTATACCCCAGGGGAGAGCACAGATACGCAGTATTTT

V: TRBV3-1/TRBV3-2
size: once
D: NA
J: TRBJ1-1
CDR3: CASSSGAENTEAFF
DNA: TGTGCCAGCAGCAGCGGGGCGGAGAACACTGAAGCTTTCTTT

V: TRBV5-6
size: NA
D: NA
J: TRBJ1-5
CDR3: CASSLSWDQPQHF
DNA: TGTGCCAGCAGCTTGTCCTGGGATCAGCCCCAGCATTTT

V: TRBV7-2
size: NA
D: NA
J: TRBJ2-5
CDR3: CASSPRGREEETQYF
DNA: TGTGCCAGCAGCCCTAGGGGTAGGGAGGAAGAGACCCAGTACTTC

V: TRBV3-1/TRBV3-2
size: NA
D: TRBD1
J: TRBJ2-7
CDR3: CASSQVPGQGAGYEQYF
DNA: TGTGCCAGCAGCCAAGTCCCGGGACAGGGGGCAGGGTACGAGCAGTACTTC

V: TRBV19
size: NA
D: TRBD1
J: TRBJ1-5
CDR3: CASSIAGQAPRQPQHF
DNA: TGTGCCAGTAGTATAGCGGGACAGGCCCCACGTCAGCCCCAGCATTTT

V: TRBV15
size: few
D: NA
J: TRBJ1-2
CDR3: CATSRDSAYYGYTF
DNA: TGTGCCACCAGCAGAGATTCGGCGTATTATGGCTACACCTTC

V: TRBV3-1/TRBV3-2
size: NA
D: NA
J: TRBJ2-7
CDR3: CASSQVWSVPYEQYF
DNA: TGTGCCAGCAGCCAAGTATGGTCAGTCCCCTACGAGCAGTACTTC

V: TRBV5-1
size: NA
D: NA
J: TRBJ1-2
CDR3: CASSLDKSGTYGYTF
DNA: TGCGCCAGCAGCTTGGATAAATCAGGGACCTATGGCTACACCTTC

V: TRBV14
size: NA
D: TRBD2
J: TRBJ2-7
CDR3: CASSQVGGSSYEQYF
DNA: TGTGCCAGCAGCCAAGTCGGCGGGAGCTCCTACGAGCAGTACTTC

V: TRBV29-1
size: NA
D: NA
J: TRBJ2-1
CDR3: CSVVSGSSYNEQFF
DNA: TGCAGCGTTGTCAGTGGCAGCTCCTACAATGAGCAGTTCTTC

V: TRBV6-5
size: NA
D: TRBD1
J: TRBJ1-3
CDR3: CASSPGQEPGNTIYF
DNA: TGTGCCAGCAGTCCCGGACAGGAACCTGGAAACACCATATATTTT

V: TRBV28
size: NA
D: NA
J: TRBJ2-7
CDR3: CASRGTYEQYF
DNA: TGTGCCAGCAGGGGGACCTACGAGCAGTACTTC

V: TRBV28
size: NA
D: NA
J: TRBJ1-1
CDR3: CASSPKGRGRFTEAFF
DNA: TGTGCCAGCAGCCCAAAGGGTCGGGGGCGATTCACTGAAGCTTTCTTT

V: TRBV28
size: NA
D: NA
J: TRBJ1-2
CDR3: CASFTIVNGQIANYGYTF
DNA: TGTGCCAGCTTTACCATCGTTAATGGACAGATAGCTAACTATGGCTACACCTTC

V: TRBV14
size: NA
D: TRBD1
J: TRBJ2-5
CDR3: CASSPRGTGDPYQETQYF
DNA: TGTGCCAGCAGCCCAAGAGGTACAGGGGATCCGTACCAAGAGACCCAGTACTTC

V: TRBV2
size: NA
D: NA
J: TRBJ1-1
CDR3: CASNPQRGEAFF
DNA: TGTGCCAGCAACCCCCAAAGGGGTGAAGCTTTCTTT

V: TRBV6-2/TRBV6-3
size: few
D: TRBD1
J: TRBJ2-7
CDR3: CASSATPPGQGCF
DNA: TGTGCCAGCAGCGCAACGCCCCCGGGACAGGGGTGCTTC

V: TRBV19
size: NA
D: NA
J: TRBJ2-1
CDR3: CASQLQSGGEQFF
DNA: TGTGCCAGCCAACTCCAGAGTGGGGGGGAGCAGTTCTTC

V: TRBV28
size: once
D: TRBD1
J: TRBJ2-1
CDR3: CASSRAGGYNEQFF
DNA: TGTGCCAGCAGTCGGGCAGGGGGCTACAATGAGCAGTTCTTC

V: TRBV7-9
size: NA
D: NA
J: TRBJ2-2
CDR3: CASSLGGARRTTGELFF
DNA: TGTGCCAGCAGCTTAGGGGGCGCGAGGAGGACCACCGGGGAGCTGTTTTTT

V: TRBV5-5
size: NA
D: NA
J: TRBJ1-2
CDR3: CASFQQGGDGYTF
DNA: TGTGCCAGCTTTCAACAGGGTGGGGATGGCTACACCTTC

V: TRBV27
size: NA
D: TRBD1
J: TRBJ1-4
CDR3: CASYGTGASQLFF
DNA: TGTGCCAGCTACGGGACAGGGGCTTCGCAACTGTTTTTT

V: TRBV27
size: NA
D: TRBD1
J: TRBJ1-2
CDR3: CASSSQKIQGERYGYTF
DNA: TGTGCCAGCAGTTCGCAAAAAATACAGGGGGAGCGCTATGGCTACACCTTC

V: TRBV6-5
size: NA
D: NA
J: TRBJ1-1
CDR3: CASRMTGRNTEAFF
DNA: TGTGCCAGCAGAATGACAGGACGAAACACTGAAGCTTTCTTT

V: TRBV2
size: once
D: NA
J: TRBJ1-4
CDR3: CASSGQGTRFEKLFF
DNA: TGTGCCAGCAGTGGCCAAGGGACCCGGTTTGAAAAACTGTTTTTT

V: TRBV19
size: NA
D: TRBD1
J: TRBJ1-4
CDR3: CASSSRSRTGPGEKLFF
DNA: TGTGCCAGTAGTTCGAGGAGCCGGACAGGGCCCGGCGAAAAACTGTTTTTT

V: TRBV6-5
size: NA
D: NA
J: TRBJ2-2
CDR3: CASSYGAGELFF
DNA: TGTGCCAGCAGTTACGGCGCCGGGGAGCTGTTTTTT

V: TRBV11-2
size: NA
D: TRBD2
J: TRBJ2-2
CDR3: CASRKFSGANTGELFF
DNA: TGTGCCAGCCGAAAGTTTAGCGGGGCGAACACCGGGGAGCTGTTTTTT